This TCR beta chain derives from a study of blood T cells in healthy people across ages. CDR3 size: 15 residues. Germline V gene sequence: CDR1 SGHRS, CDR2 YFSETQ. The ends were cut back, 2 bases at V and 0 bases at J, with 12 bases in the middle. A second PCR, run for about 7 to 11 cycles, used a sample-barcoded 5' primer plus a J-beta primer mix. The template-switch adaptor, which had 12 random nucleotides, put a tag on each cDNA molecule. A single record per CDR3 protein comes from TCRdb applying MiXCR to the 5' RACE reads. The sample holds 780,000 or so distinct CDR3 sequences; roughly 50% are singletons and the top ten take roughly 24%.

The V and J genes are TRBV5-1 and TRBJ2-7; D not certain. Sequencing was done on a sample of blood. This receptor was taken from a man between 40 and 49 years old in good health. The CDR3, as DNA: TGCGCCAGCAGCTTCACGGCTTCGAGCTCCTACGAGCAGTACTTC. As protein: CASSFTASSSYEQYF.